This entry concerns a single T cell receptor (beta chain). The sample comes from a study of blood T cell repertoires in COVID-19. Study-level background: Whether acute or convalescent, the COVID-19 samples came from the United States, Italy and Spain.

Per the study methods: Estimation of nucleated cell counts was performed using reference gene primer amplification. Assay used: immunoSEQ multiplex PCR; TCRdb lists only in-frame clones, some missing. The V and J calls and clone size were taken over from that table, and D and trimming were inferred from the DNA. There are over 150,000 clones in the sample; more than 60% occur only once, and roughly 12% lies in the top ten. The receptor was isolated from a woman between 45 and 60 years old with acute or convalescent COVID-19. The specimen was peripheral blood.

CDR3: CASSYGGTGSNYGYTF. The CDR3 bases are TGTGCCAGCAGCTATGGTGGGACAGGGTCTAACTATGGCTACACCTTC. V and J are TRBV7-2 and TRBJ1-2; TRBD1 matches at 9 bases. Trimming took 4 bases from V and 0 from J; bases not matched to a gene: 6. This CDR3 is 16 amino acids long. CDR1 is SGHTA, CDR2 FQGNSA, per germline.